The TCR beta chain described here comes from a study of T-cell reconstitution after alpha-beta-depleted transplantation in children. This clonotype came up many times. Unique molecular identifiers were used to barcode this TCRbeta library. TCRdb redid the calling of the PCR reads with MiXCR, one entry per CDR3 protein. The sample consists of about 200,000 distinct CDR3 sequences, about 15% of them appearing once. This CDR3 is built from 16 residues. CDR1 and CDR2 from the germline V gene are SGHRS and YFSETQ. The junction had 11 bases not matched to a gene; V was cut back by 4 bases and J by 2 bases. This TCR came from a human donor who donated a stem cell graft to a child with acute lymphoblastic leukemia. J is TRBJ2-7 and V is TRBV5-1, with 8 positions matching TRBD1. The sequencing used PBMCs from the stem cell graft donor, collected from the stem cell graft. The CDR3 bases are TGCGCCAGCAGCCGGGGCAGGGGGCGCCTCCCCTACGAGCAGTACTTC. Protein: CASSRGRGRLPYEQYF. The whole variable domain, remainder taken from reference TRBV5-1 and TRBJ2-7, is KAGVTQTPRYLIKTRGQQVTLSCSPISGHRSVSWYQQTPGQGLQFLFEYFSETQRNKGNFPGRFSGRQFSNSRSEMNVSTLELGDSALYLCASSRGRGRLPYEQYFGPGTRLTVT.